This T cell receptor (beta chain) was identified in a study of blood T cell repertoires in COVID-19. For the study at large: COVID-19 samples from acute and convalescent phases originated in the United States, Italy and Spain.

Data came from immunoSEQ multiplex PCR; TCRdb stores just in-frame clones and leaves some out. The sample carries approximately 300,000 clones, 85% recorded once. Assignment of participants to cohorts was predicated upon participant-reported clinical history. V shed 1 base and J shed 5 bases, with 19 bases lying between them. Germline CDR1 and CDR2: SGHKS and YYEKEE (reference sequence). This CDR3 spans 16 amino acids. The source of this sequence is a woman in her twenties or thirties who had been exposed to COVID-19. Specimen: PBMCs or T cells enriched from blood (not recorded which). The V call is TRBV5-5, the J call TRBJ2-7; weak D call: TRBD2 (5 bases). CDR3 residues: CASSLQIGGRADEQYF. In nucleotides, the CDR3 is TGTGCCAGCAGCTTGCAGATCGGCGGGCGGGCGGACGAGCAGTACTTC.